The 21 T cell receptor beta chains presented below share a single source sample, sequenced in a study of neurological immune-mediated disorders. Time point meaning: longitudinal time-point 2. In TCRdb, the 5' RACE reads were re-called with MiXCR into one record per CDR3 protein. Of about 80,000 distinct CDR3 sequences listed, nearly 6% are singletons. Source material: PBMCs. These receptors originate from a woman in her fifties or sixties with multiple sclerosis.

This clonotype was found many times. The V and J genes are TRBV7-9 and TRBJ2-7; TRBD2 might be the D (5 bases). Trimming stripped 3 bases from V and 7 bases from J, with 13 bases between. CDR3 length equals 13 residues. Germline values: CDR1 SEHNR, CDR2 FQNEAQ (reference sequence). DNA for the CDR3: TGTGCCAGCAGCTTGAGGCCCGGCGGGGAGCAGTACTTC. Translating gives CASSLRPGGEQYF.

This clonotype was counted at least ten times. V gene TRBV20-1 combines with J gene TRBJ2-7, with D possibly matching TRBD2 (6 bases). The CDR3 sequence is 13 residues long. CDR1 and CDR2 from the germline V gene are DFQATT and SNEGSKA (reference sequence). V dropped 1 base and J dropped 3 bases, with 10 bases sitting between them. The CDR3 region has the DNA TGCAGTGCTAGAGGGACTAATTTCTACGAGCAGTACTTC. This encodes CSARGTNFYEQYF.

A remark on this clonotype: Since a much larger clone is just one base distant, this may be a read error. V and J are TRBV7-9 and TRBJ2-1, with TRBD1 matching over 7 bases. The CDR3 covers 14 residues. The V and J ends lost 5 bases and 11 bases, in that order; junction bases with no gene match: 12. Looked up from germline, CDR1 is SEHNR and CDR2 is FQNEAQ (reference sequence). CDR3 loop: CASSGDRGWSQQFF. DNA for the CDR3: TGTGCCAGCAGCGGGGACAGAGGGTGGAGTCAGCAGTTCTTC.

At least ten counts were recorded for this clonotype. The V gene is TRBV7-9, the J gene TRBJ1-6, with 9 bases lining up with TRBD1. Germline V CDR1 and CDR2: SEHNR, FQNEAQ (reference sequence). The CDR3 loop spans 15 amino acids. With V trimmed by 5 bases and J by 4 bases, 3 bases remained unmatched. Here the CDR3 DNA reads TGTGCCAGCAGCAAGGGACAGGGATATAATTCACCCCTCCACTTT. It yields the protein CASSKGQGYNSPLHF.

Concerning this clonotype: This could be a read error, since a much larger clone is one nucleotide away. This sequence joins TRBV5-1 and TRBJ2-5; D possibly matches TRBD1 or TRBD2 (6 bases each). Germline V lookup: CDR1 SGHRS, CDR2 YFSETQ. The V gene lost 1 base and the J gene lost 7 bases, with 14 bases spanning the gap. The CDR3 is 14 residues long. The chain's CDR3 is CASSLWLEGGTQYF. The CDR3 nucleotides are TGCGCCAGCAGCTTGTGGCTAGAGGGGGGGACCCAGTACTTC.

This clonotype showed up many times. The rearrangement joins TRBV20-1 to TRBJ2-2; 8 nucleotides match TRBD2. This CDR3 has 15 residues. The V gene end was trimmed by 5 bases and the J gene end by 3 bases; junction bases not matched to a gene: 8. Germline-derived CDR1 and CDR2 are DFQATT and SNEGSKA (reference sequence). CDR3 coding DNA: TGCAGTGCTCCCCCTGGCGGGGGGTACACCGGGGAGCTGTTTTTT. Encoded protein: CSAPPGGGYTGELFF.

This clonotype was picked up many times. The chain couples TRBV15 to TRBJ2-1, with 10 bases identical to TRBD2. J gave up 7 bases and V 3 bases, and 9 bases lay outside the gene matches. Germline CDR1 is LNHNV and CDR2 is YYDKDF (reference sequence). The CDR3 covers 16 residues. The CDR3: CATSRLRLAGQNEQFF. In nucleotides, the CDR3 is TGTGCCACCAGCAGGTTGAGACTAGCGGGCCAGAATGAGCAGTTCTTC.

This clonotype was counted at least ten times. The chain combines TRBV12-3 or TRBV12-4 with TRBJ2-1, with TRBD2 matching over 8 bases. This CDR3 is 15 amino acids long. V shed 8 bases and J 0 bases; nucleotides not matched to a gene: 6. This CDR3 is CASSQSGSSYNEQFF. The CDR3 DNA reads TGTGCCAGCTCCCAGAGCGGGAGCTCCTACAATGAGCAGTTCTTC.

This clonotype has ten or more counts. This chain links TRBV20-1 with TRBJ2-5; TRBD2 might be the D (7 bases). Germline V gene lookup returns CDR1 DFQATT and CDR2 SNEGSKA (reference sequence). The germline V and J ends were trimmed by 6 bases and 5 bases, with 13 bases remaining between them. This CDR3 contains 12 residues. CDR3 sequence reads: CSARRGRETQYF. CDR3 nucleotide sequence: TGCAGTGCCAGGCGGGGGCGGGAGACCCAGTACTTC.

This clonotype was found many times. The chain recombines TRBV10-2 with TRBJ2-3; no reliable D call. V gave up 6 bases and J gave up 0 bases, with 10 bases separating them. CDR1 is WSHSY and CDR2 is SAAADI in the germline V gene. The CDR3 has 14 amino acids. This chain's CDR3 is CASRVLDSTDTQYF. The DNA for the CDR3 is TGCGCCAGCAGGGTCTTGGACAGCACAGATACGCAGTATTTT.

This clonotype came up many times. This chain joins TRBV5-6 and TRBJ1-1; TRBD1 matches at 8 bases. Trimming took 4 bases from V and 5 from J; bases not matched to a gene: 13. This CDR3 region has 16 residues. Germline V gene sequence: CDR1 SGHDT, CDR2 YYEEEE. The CDR3 nucleotides are TGTGCCAGCAGCACCGGGACAGGTTGGCCCCGGACTGAAGCTTTCTTT. This translates into CASSTGTGWPRTEAFF.

At least ten counts were recorded for this clonotype. J is TRBJ2-7 and V is TRBV5-5; no reliable D call. Deletions cut 6 bases from V and 2 bases from J, with 12 bases between. The germline V gene encodes CDR1 SGHKS and CDR2 YYEKEE (reference sequence). This CDR3 comprises 13 residues. The chain's CDR3 is CASTPQPAYEQYF. CDR3 nucleotides: TGTGCCAGCACCCCCCAGCCGGCCTACGAGCAGTACTTC.

This clonotype showed up many times. The genes are TRBV7-6 and TRBJ2-3; D is perhaps TRBD1 or TRBD2 (6 bases each). Looked up from germline, CDR1 is SGHVS and CDR2 is FNYEAQ. V was trimmed by 0 bases and J by 4 bases, leaving 14 bases between them. The CDR3 runs 16 residues. In nucleotides, the CDR3 is TGTGCCAGCAGCTTAGCCGGGACGGGGGCCGCAGATACGCAGTATTTT. This sequence encodes CASSLAGTGAADTQYF.

This clonotype showed up many times. This chain joins TRBV7-9 and TRBJ1-2; tentatively, D is TRBD1 (6 bases). The V and J ends lost 0 bases and 2 bases respectively, with 13 bases between them. The germline gives CDR1 SEHNR, CDR2 FQNEAQ (reference sequence). The CDR3 loop spans 16 amino acids. This chain's CDR3 is CASSLAPWTVNYGYTF. CDR3 nucleotides: TGTGCCAGCAGCTTAGCGCCTTGGACAGTCAACTATGGCTACACCTTC.

As concerns this clonotype: This sequence may be a read error, since a much larger clone differs from it by one base. This rearrangement joins TRBV14 to TRBJ2-7; 8 bases are shared with TRBD1. V was pared by 5 bases and J by 3 bases, with 9 bases of the junction left unmatched. This CDR3 has 15 residues. From germline, CDR1 is SGHDN and CDR2 FVKESK. Here the CDR3 DNA reads TGTGCCAGCAGCAAAACAGGGGGACTCGGCTACGAGCAGTACTTC. Translation: CASSKTGGLGYEQYF. Supplemented by reference TRBV14 and TRBJ2-7, the full variable domain reads EAGVTQFPSHSVIEKGQTVTLRCDPISGHDNLYWYRRVMGKEIKFLLHFVKESKQDESGMPNNRFLAERTGGTYSTLKVQPAELEDSGVYFCASSKTGGLGYEQYFGPGTRLTVT.

This clonotype was seen ten or more times. The chain has TRBV27 and TRBJ1-1; D is unresolved. Per germline, CDR1 MNHEY and CDR2 SMNVEV (reference sequence). This CDR3 contains 11 residues. The V and J ends lost 8 bases and 5 bases respectively, with 9 bases between them. CDR3 nucleotides: TGTGCCAGCCAACTCGGGACTGAAGCTTTCTTT. Protein product: CASQLGTEAFF.

This clonotype was seen repeatedly, ten times or more. The V and J genes are TRBV6-4 and TRBJ2-3, with 9 bases that match TRBD1. Germline trimming cut 4 bases from V and 4 bases from J; bases unmatched to any gene: 6. Germline CDR1 and CDR2: MRHNA and SNTAGT. The CDR3 has 15 amino acids. In nucleotides, the CDR3 is TGTGCCAGCAGTGCCGGGACAGGGAGCGCAGATACGCAGTATTTT. Its protein is CASSAGTGSADTQYF.

This clonotype was observed many times. V and J are TRBV5-5 and TRBJ2-7; D not resolved. V lost 4 bases, J lost 0 bases, and 11 bases lay in between. The CDR3 is made up of 14 amino acids. Germline V CDR1 and CDR2: SGHKS, YYEKEE (reference sequence). The CDR3 reads CASSTTPNSYEQYF. The CDR3 region has the DNA TGTGCCAGCAGCACGACACCTAACTCCTACGAGCAGTACTTC.

This clonotype showed up many times. The chain links TRBV20-1 to TRBJ1-1, with 9 bases identical to TRBD1. CDR3 size: 15 residues. The germline V gene has CDR1 DFQATT and CDR2 SNEGSKA (reference sequence). V lost 5 bases, J lost 2 bases, and 9 bases stayed unmatched. The CDR3 protein is CSASGQGKRNTEAFF. The CDR3 nucleotides read TGCAGTGCTTCGGGACAGGGAAAAAGAAACACTGAAGCTTTCTTT.

This clonotype has at least ten counts. The chain couples TRBV7-8 to TRBJ2-7; a weak D match, TRBD1 (6 bases). Trimming stripped 5 bases from V and 0 bases from J, with 14 bases between. Germline V gene sequence: CDR1 SGHVS, CDR2 FQNEAQ. The CDR3 is 15 residues long. The CDR3 loop is CASSRLQGSSYEQYF. The CDR3 DNA reads as TGTGCCAGCAGCAGACTACAGGGTAGCTCCTACGAGCAGTACTTC. The entire variable domain, with the rest obtained from reference TRBV7-8 and TRBJ2-7, is as follows: GAGVSQSPRYKVAKRGQDVALRCDPISGHVSLFWYQQALGQGPEFLTYFQNEAQLDKSGLPSDRFFAERPEGSVSTLKIQRTQQEDSAVYLCASSRLQGSSYEQYFGPGTRLTVT.

This clonotype was seen repeatedly, ten times or more. The V call is TRBV5-1, the J call TRBJ1-4, with D possibly matching TRBD1 (5 bases). V lost 4 bases, J lost 0 bases, and 7 bases lay in between. The CDR3 extends over 14 amino acids. Germline loops: CDR1 SGHRS, CDR2 YFSETQ. The CDR3, as DNA: TGCGCCAGCAGCCAGACAGCAACTAATGAAAAACTGTTTTTT. Its protein product is CASSQTATNEKLFF.